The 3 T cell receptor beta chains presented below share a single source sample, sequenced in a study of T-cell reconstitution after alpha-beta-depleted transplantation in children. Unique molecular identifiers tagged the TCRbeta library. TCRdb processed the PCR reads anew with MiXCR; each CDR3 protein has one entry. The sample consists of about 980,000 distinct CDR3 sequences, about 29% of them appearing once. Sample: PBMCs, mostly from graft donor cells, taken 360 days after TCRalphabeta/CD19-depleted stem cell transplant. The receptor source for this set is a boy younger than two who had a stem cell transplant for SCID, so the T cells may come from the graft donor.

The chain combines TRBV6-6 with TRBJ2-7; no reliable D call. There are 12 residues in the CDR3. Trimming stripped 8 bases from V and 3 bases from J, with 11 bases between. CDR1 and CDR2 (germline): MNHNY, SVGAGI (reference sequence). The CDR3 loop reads CASGTQLYEQYF. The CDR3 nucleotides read TGTGCCAGCGGTACTCAACTCTACGAGCAGTACTTC.

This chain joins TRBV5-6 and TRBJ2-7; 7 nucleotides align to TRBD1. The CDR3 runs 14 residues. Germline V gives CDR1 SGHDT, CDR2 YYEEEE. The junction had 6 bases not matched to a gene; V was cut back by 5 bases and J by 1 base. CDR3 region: CASRIKGQSYEQYF. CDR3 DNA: TGTGCCAGCAGAATAAAGGGACAGTCCTACGAGCAGTACTTC.

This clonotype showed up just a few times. The DNA of the CDR3 is TGTGCCGACAGGGTTCAAGAGACCCAGTACTTC. This translates into CADRVQETQYF. The chain carries TRBV27 and TRBJ2-5, with 7 bases that match TRBD1. Per the germline V gene, CDR1 is MNHEY and CDR2 is SMNVEV (reference sequence). This CDR3 is built from 11 residues. Germline trimming cut 11 bases from V and 2 bases from J; bases unmatched to any gene: 2.